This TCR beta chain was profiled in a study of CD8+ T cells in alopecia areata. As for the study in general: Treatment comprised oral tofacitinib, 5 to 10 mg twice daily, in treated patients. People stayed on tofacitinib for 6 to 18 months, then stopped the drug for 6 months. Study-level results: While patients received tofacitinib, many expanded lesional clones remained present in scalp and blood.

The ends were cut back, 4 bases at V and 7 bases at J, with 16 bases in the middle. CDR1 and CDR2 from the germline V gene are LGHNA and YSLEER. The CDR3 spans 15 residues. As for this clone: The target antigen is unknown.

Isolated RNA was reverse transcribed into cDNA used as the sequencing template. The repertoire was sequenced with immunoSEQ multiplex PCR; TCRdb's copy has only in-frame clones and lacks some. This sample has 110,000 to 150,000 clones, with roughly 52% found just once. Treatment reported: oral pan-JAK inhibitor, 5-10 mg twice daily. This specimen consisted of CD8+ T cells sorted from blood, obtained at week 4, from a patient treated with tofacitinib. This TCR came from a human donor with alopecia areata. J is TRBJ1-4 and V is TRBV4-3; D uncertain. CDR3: CASSRLWAAGEKLFF. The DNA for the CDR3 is TGCGCCAGCAGCCGATTGTGGGCAGCCGGTGAAAAACTGTTTTTT.